This TCR beta chain was profiled in a study of T cell responses to AZD1222 COVID-19 vaccine. For the study at large: Pooled together were second doses at about 4 or about 12 weeks.

TCRdb keeps only in-frame clones here, not all; method: immunoSEQ multiplex PCR. The table shows some 130,000 clones, with 70% to 90% occurring only once. Germline V gene lookup returns CDR1 SGHRS and CDR2 YFSETQ. The CDR3 spans 14 residues. V was trimmed by 0 bases and J by 3 bases, leaving 9 bases between them. Regarding the study as a whole: A reported finding is that nearly half of spike-specific TCRs target unmutated variant regions.

Points on this clone: Its antigen is not identified.

The TCR was taken from an adult in good health. The chain employs TRBV5-1 and TRBJ1-1; D is perhaps TRBD1 (5 bases). The specimen was peripheral blood, collected on day 0 of AZD1222 vaccination. The CDR3 here is CASSLVGLDTEAFF. The CDR3 nucleotides are TGCGCCAGCAGCTTGGTGGGGCTTGACACTGAAGCTTTCTTT.